This record concerns one T cell receptor beta chain sequence. What it binds is not known. The data belong to a study of T cell responses to AZD1222 COVID-19 vaccine. The table came from immunoSEQ multiplex PCR; TCRdb's copy has only in-frame clones and leaves some out. The table records 80,000 to 100,000 clones, 75% to 90% of them present only once. This CDR3 comprises 16 residues. V was pared by 5 bases and J by 2 bases, with 16 bases between. Per germline, CDR1 LNHDA and CDR2 SQIVND (reference sequence). The study's findings and limits: Mostly white British, mostly female donors; authors suggested clonal diversity may be underestimated. Vaccine-associated CD4 TCRs ranged over spike, dominating at 160-218 and 743-854. Only after the peak T cell response were repertoires sampled. As reported, nearly half of all spike-specific TCRs target variant regions that are unmutated.

This receptor was taken from an adult who received the AZD1222 COVID-19 vaccine. This material consisted of peripheral blood, taken 28 days after the second AZD1222 dose. V gene TRBV19 combines with J gene TRBJ1-5; a weak D match, TRBD1 (5 bases). The CDR3 sequence is CASSPKAGGGNQPQHF. The CDR3 region has the DNA TGTGCCAGTAGTCCAAAGGCTGGGGGTGGCAATCAGCCCCAGCATTTT.